These 15 T cell receptor beta chains were sequenced from one sample in a study of monozygotic twins with inflammatory bowel disease. TCRdb reprocessed the 5' RACE reads; each CDR3 protein has one entry and no DNA is given. This table lists some 170,000 distinct CDR3 sequences. Sequenced: blood. These receptors came from a human donor with ulcerative colitis or Crohn's disease, or a healthy co-twin of an affected twin (not recorded which).

This sequence joins TRBV3-1 and TRBJ2-1; with no DNA, the TCRdb D assignment of TRBD2 cannot be verified. Germline CDR1 and CDR2: LGHDT and YNNKEL (reference sequence). The CDR3 covers 17 residues. The CDR3 reads CASSPGGLTSSYNEQFF.

The V call is TRBV7-9, the J call TRBJ1-1. The germline V gene has CDR1 SEHNR and CDR2 FQNEAQ (reference sequence). This CDR3 spans 13 amino acids. CDR3 sequence reads: CASIPTTRAEAFF. Using reference TRBV7-9 and TRBJ1-1 for the parts outside the CDR3, the full variable domain is DTGVSQNPRHKITKRGQNVTFRCDPISEHNRLYWYRQTLGQGPEFLTYFQNEAQLEKSRLLSDRFSAERPKGSFSTLEIQRTEQGDSAMYLCASIPTTRAEAFFGQGTRLTVV.

V gene TRBV20-1 combines with J gene TRBJ1-6; TCRdb picks TRBD1, but there is no DNA to check that call. CDR1 and CDR2 from the germline V gene are DFQATT and SNEGSKA (reference sequence). This CDR3 region has 18 residues. The CDR3 sequence is CSAIGQGFISSYNSPLHF.

This sequence joins TRBV9 and TRBJ2-5; the TCRdb D gene call, TRBD1, has no DNA to confirm it. CDR3 length: 16 amino acids. Germline V gene lookup returns CDR1 SGDLS and CDR2 YYNGEE. This CDR3 is CASSIEGRNHQETQYF.

J is TRBJ2-2 and V is TRBV5-1. This CDR3 is 14 amino acids long. The V gene's germline CDR1 is SGHRS and CDR2 YFSETQ. CDR3 in amino acids: CASSWGVNTGELFF.

V and J are TRBV7-2 and TRBJ1-2; TCRdb designates TRBD1, a call that cannot be tested without DNA. Germline values: CDR1 SGHTA, CDR2 FQGNSA. This CDR3 is 14 amino acids long. The CDR3: CASSLLVTEGLYTF. Drawing the rest from reference TRBV7-2 and TRBJ1-2, the complete variable domain is GAGVSQSPSNKVTEKGKDVELRCDPISGHTALYWYRQSLGQGLEFLIYFQGNSAPDKSGLPSDRFSAERTGGSVSTLTIQRTQQEDSAVYLCASSLLVTEGLYTFGSGTRLTVV.

The V and J genes are TRBV7-7 and TRBJ2-7; TCRdb's D call of TRBD1 is untestable without DNA. Germline V gives CDR1 SSHAT, CDR2 FNYEAQ (reference sequence). The CDR3 spans 15 residues. The CDR3 loop reads CASSLVGTGGYEQYF. The full variable domain, rest sourced from reference TRBV7-7 and TRBJ2-7, is GAGVSQSPRYKVTKRGQDVTLRCDPISSHATLYWYQQALGQGPEFLTYFNYEAQPDKSGLPSDRFSAERPEGSISTLTIQRTEQRDSAMYRCASSLVGTGGYEQYFGPGTRLTVT.

The rearrangement uses TRBV7-2 and TRBJ1-1; TCRdb picks TRBD1, but there is no DNA to check that call. CDR1 is SGHTA, CDR2 FQGNSA, per germline. This CDR3 contains 14 residues. The CDR3 sequence: CASSPSGARTEAFF.

The V and J genes are TRBV23-1 and TRBJ1-1. TRBV23-1 is flagged as an ORF with uncertain function. CDR3 length: 13 amino acids. This CDR3 reads CASRGRSDTEAFF.

The chain is built from TRBV19 and TRBJ2-7; the D call from TCRdb, TRBD2, cannot be confirmed without DNA. The length of the CDR3 is 15 residues. Germline V gives CDR1 LNHDA, CDR2 SQIVND (reference sequence). This CDR3 reads CATAVLAGGTYEQYF.

The chain joins TRBV12-3 or TRBV12-4 to TRBJ1-3. CDR3 length equals 16 residues. The CDR3 reads CASSPKILPSGNTIYF.

The chain couples TRBV2 to TRBJ2-3; the D call from TCRdb, TRBD1, cannot be confirmed without DNA. CDR3 length: 14 residues. The V gene's germline CDR1 is SNHLY and CDR2 FYNNEI. CDR3 amino acids: CASSVGGGTDTQYF.

V gene TRBV6-2 or TRBV6-3 combines with J gene TRBJ1-5; the D call of TRBD1 rests on TCRdb alone, since no DNA is present to check it. The germline V gene has CDR1 MNHEY and CDR2 SVGEGT. The CDR3 runs to 15 residues. CDR3 sequence reads: CASSYRSVPDQPQHF.

The chain couples TRBV24-1 to TRBJ2-2. This CDR3 spans 15 amino acids. The germline V gene encodes CDR1 KGHDR and CDR2 SFDVKD. This chain's CDR3 is CATSETDGNTGELFF.

The chain links TRBV7-8 to TRBJ2-1; as DNA is missing, the TRBD1 call by TCRdb cannot be tested. CDR3 size: 14 residues. The germline V gene has CDR1 SGHVS and CDR2 FQNEAQ. This CDR3 reads CASSFRDSYNEQFF.